What follows is one TCR beta chain and its context. Its antigen is undetermined. At one of its ends the junction is not consistent with the germline gene, which may arise from a read error. The record originates from a study of glioma-infiltrating T cells. General study findings and limits: Gliomas, especially low-grade, showed above-expected tissue-blood divergence; non-neoplastic patients showed below. Tissue and blood shared very few CDR3 sequences.

The iRepertoire nested amplicon-rescue multiplex PCR amplified TCR alpha and beta CDR3s from RNA. One-step reverse transcription and amplification started from approximately 100-400 ng of tissue mRNA or PBMC total RNA. TCRdb processed the multiplex PCR reads anew with MiXCR; each CDR3 protein has one entry. The sample comprises roughly 120,000 distinct CDR3 sequences, under 30% of which are singletons, and roughly a third rests with the top ten. The CDR3 covers 17 residues. The germline V gene encodes CDR1 MNHNY and CDR2 SVGAGI (reference sequence). The chain uses TRBV6-6 and TRBJ1-1, with 8 bases aligning to TRBD1. This TCR derives from a human donor with low-grade glioma or glioblastoma, undergoing nonglioma brain surgery, or in good health (not recorded which). Material: glioma tissue, nonneoplastic brain tissue, or PBMCs (not recorded which). This CDR3 is CTSSYIRGLAMNTEAFF. The CDR3 bases are TGTACCAGCAGTTACATCAGGGGGCTCGCCATGAACACTGAGGCTTTCTTT.